This TCR beta chain was recovered during a study of T-cell reconstitution after alpha-beta-depleted transplantation in children (dated by TCRdb to the mid-2010s). About the full investigation: Using TCR repertoire profiling, the study followed T-cell immune reconstitution in a quantitative way in children after TCRalphabeta/CD19-depleted allogeneic hematopoietic cell transplantation. What the work shows at the level of the full study, not this receptor alone: In some patients, high TCRbeta diversity at day 60 was attributed to recipient T cells and intrathymic progenitors that had survived conditioning. The apparently early recovery of alphabetaT-cell counts about two months after transplant reportedly depended on only several hundred rapidly expanded clones that came from non-depleted graft cells. Over the following months the frequencies of hyperexpanded clones went down, and after one year T-cell counts and TCRbeta diversity were mostly credited to newly produced T cells.

Receptor libraries were prepared by PCR. The run used an Illumina HiSeq 2500. Molecular barcoding was employed in the preparation of TCR libraries, with unique molecular identifiers being used to normalize TCRbeta repertoire quantification. TCRdb handled the public reads itself, with Q25 trimming in fastp and clone calling in MiXCR, and kept productive beta chains. Entries that share a CDR3 protein sequence are merged under the most common genes and DNA. Here the sample has fewer than 250,000 distinct CDR3 sequences; roughly 7.7% occur a single time. Clones ranked in the top ten supply 6% to 7% of the sample. The CDR3 has 15 amino acids, counting the end cysteine and phenylalanine. Of all the DNA, just the CDR3 is kept, 45 bases in frame from base 1. For this chain, trimming is 5 bases at the V end and 0 bases at the J end, and the number of junction bases without a gene match is 7. In the germline V gene (reference sequence), CDR1 corresponds to DFQATT and CDR2 to SNEGSKA.

Sample treatment or condition, as interpreted from the label and publication: allogeneic hematopoietic cell transplantation with graft depleted of TCRalphabeta T cells and CD19 B cells. The transplant recipients were children given TCRalphabeta/CD19-depleted allogeneic hematopoietic cell grafts. This clonotype was observed at least ten times. Its antigen is still unknown. Base qualities were left out, and no much larger clone turns up one base away. This TCR was recovered from a male patient younger than 18 who had a stem cell transplant for acute lymphoblastic leukemia, so the T cells may come from the graft donor. The sequence links TRBV20-1 to TRBJ2-4; 7 of the junction bases match TRBD1. Here the sequenced sample was PBMCs, mostly from graft donor cells, taken 180 days after TCRalphabeta/CD19-depleted stem cell transplant. The CDR3: CSADPGTVAKNIQYF. In nucleotide form, the sequence is TGCAGTGCTGACCCAGGGACAGTAGCCAAAAACATTCAGTACTTC.